This TCR beta chain was captured in a study of CD4 T cell repertoires in COVID-19. Study at large: After less than 12 days of IL-2 expansion, CFSE-low cells were relabeled and restimulated with other coronavirus spikes.

No culture step preceded sequencing of the ex vivo isolated memory T cells. Germline CDR1 and CDR2: WNHNN and SYGVQD (reference sequence). J gave up 8 bases and V 7 bases, and 14 bases lay outside the gene matches. CDR3 length: 16 amino acids. The table came from immunoSEQ multiplex PCR; TCRdb's copy has only in-frame clones and leaves some out. The table shows about 24,000 clones, with about 93% occurring only once. The sequence was collected from a human donor who had COVID-19. Sample: circulating follicular helper CD4+ T cells (cTfh) from blood, taken before the COVID-19 pandemic. The chain has TRBV10-1 and TRBJ1-6; 7 positions agree with TRBD1. The CDR3 loop reads CASMEDRKGPDSPLHF. The CDR3, as DNA: TGCGCCAGCATGGAGGACAGGAAAGGACCCGATTCACCCCTCCACTTT.